The rows below give T cell receptor beta chains drawn from one sample of a study of blood T cell repertoires in COVID-19. Method: immunoSEQ multiplex PCR; TCRdb's copy keeps in-frame clones and lacks some. The sample shows 200,000 to 300,000 clones, 86% of them seen only once. Sequencing input: PBMCs or T cells enriched from blood (not recorded which). The source is a woman aged 40 to 50 with acute COVID-19. Both conserved end residues are trimmed from each CDR3. The D gene is left open where the match is weak.

v_gene: TRBV19; len: 13; d_gene: NA; CDR3aa: ASSIELKVRDEQF
v_gene: TRBV4-1; len: 12; d_gene: NA; CDR3aa: ASRELGGNQPQH
v_gene: TRBV19; len: 16; d_gene: TRBD2; CDR3aa: ASSIAPQVTGGSDTQY
v_gene: TRBV3-1/TRBV3-2; len: 14; d_gene: TRBD2; CDR3aa: ASSQGTSGETYEQY
v_gene: TRBV6-5; len: 14; d_gene: TRBD2; CDR3aa: ASSYGTSGSIYEQF
v_gene: TRBV19; len: 14; d_gene: TRBD2; CDR3aa: ASSSGRLAGDNEQF
v_gene: TRBV5-1; len: 12; d_gene: NA; CDR3aa: ASSLGGTDYGYT
v_gene: TRBV11-3; len: 13; d_gene: TRBD1; CDR3aa: ASSEDRGFTGELF
v_gene: TRBV4-1; len: 14; d_gene: NA; CDR3aa: ASSQESSSETYEQY
v_gene: TRBV27; len: 12; d_gene: NA; CDR3aa: ASSLTGLNTEAF
v_gene: TRBV15; len: 12; d_gene: TRBD1; CDR3aa: ATSTGTAYQPQH
v_gene: TRBV7-9; len: 12; d_gene: TRBD1; CDR3aa: ASSFETGGYEQY
v_gene: TRBV27; len: 14; d_gene: NA; CDR3aa: ASSLFPETANTEAF
v_gene: TRBV5-3; len: 12; d_gene: NA; CDR3aa: ARSRTTSLETQY
v_gene: TRBV29-1; len: 12; d_gene: TRBD1; CDR3aa: SVDGTGMGNEQF
v_gene: TRBV11-1; len: 12; d_gene: NA; CDR3aa: ASSSMGALAEAF
v_gene: TRBV7-9; len: 16; d_gene: TRBD2; CDR3aa: ASSSQTSGSPWSETQY
v_gene: TRBV5-1; len: 13; d_gene: TRBD2; CDR3aa: ASSSLAAGTDTQY
v_gene: TRBV7-9; len: 10; d_gene: NA; CDR3aa: ASTAVGDTQY
v_gene: TRBV7-9; len: 13; d_gene: TRBD2; CDR3aa: ASSLGGGSYNEQF
v_gene: TRBV10-1; len: 12; d_gene: NA; CDR3aa: ASSESGREEKLF
v_gene: TRBV25-1; len: 12; d_gene: NA; CDR3aa: ASSDGRRNQPQH
v_gene: TRBV30; len: 8; d_gene: NA; CDR3aa: AWGGGEAF
v_gene: TRBV11-3; len: 15; d_gene: TRBD2; CDR3aa: ASRPGGTFSGANVLT
v_gene: TRBV11-2; len: 15; d_gene: TRBD2; CDR3aa: ASSLDPSGVSSYEQY
v_gene: TRBV7-2; len: 14; d_gene: TRBD1; CDR3aa: ASSLALRQGEETQY
v_gene: TRBV9; len: 11; d_gene: TRBD1; CDR3aa: ASSASTGEPQH
v_gene: TRBV13; len: 13; d_gene: NA; CDR3aa: ASSPRTVAKNIQY
v_gene: TRBV6-1; len: 12; d_gene: NA; CDR3aa: ASSEGLRSQPQH
v_gene: TRBV5-1; len: 14; d_gene: TRBD1; CDR3aa: ASSEGQEVLAYEQY
v_gene: TRBV6-5; len: 13; d_gene: TRBD1; CDR3aa: ASSWTGGLNTEAF
v_gene: TRBV21-1; len: 15; d_gene: NA; CDR3aa: ASSKEVGGEERTEAF
v_gene: TRBV14; len: 10; d_gene: TRBD1; CDR3aa: ASSGRDRDQY
v_gene: TRBV23-1; len: 13; d_gene: TRBD1; CDR3aa: ASSQSRTGNQPQH
v_gene: TRBV7-6; len: 13; d_gene: NA; CDR3aa: ASSLLQGLRETQY
v_gene: TRBV3-1/TRBV3-2; len: 11; d_gene: NA; CDR3aa: ASSHLSLYEQY
v_gene: TRBV27; len: 14; d_gene: TRBD2; CDR3aa: ASSFEPGLAGETQY
v_gene: TRBV6-5; len: 10; d_gene: NA; CDR3aa: ASSTGGSPLH
v_gene: TRBV29-1; len: 12; d_gene: TRBD2; CDR3aa: SVRSLAGEGEQY
v_gene: TRBV6-5; len: 13; d_gene: TRBD1; CDR3aa: ASSREGARTDTQY
v_gene: TRBV7-9; len: 10; d_gene: NA; CDR3aa: ASSLWTDGYT
v_gene: TRBV27; len: 11; d_gene: NA; CDR3aa: ASGVRAGQPQH
v_gene: TRBV30; len: 10; d_gene: NA; CDR3aa: AWSPASSGYT
v_gene: TRBV19; len: 13; d_gene: TRBD2; CDR3aa: ASSNKLAGGHEQF
v_gene: TRBV10-3; len: 10; d_gene: TRBD2; CDR3aa: AIRAGADTQY
v_gene: TRBV19; len: 11; d_gene: NA; CDR3aa: ASNQGLKYGYT
v_gene: TRBV2; len: 12; d_gene: TRBD1; CDR3aa: ASSEDRRRGEQY
v_gene: TRBV19; len: 12; d_gene: NA; CDR3aa: ATRTIPRSGELF
v_gene: TRBV7-8; len: 13; d_gene: NA; CDR3aa: ASSRGRDRNYEQY
v_gene: TRBV4-2; len: 13; d_gene: TRBD2; CDR3aa: ASSGGLAGGYEQY
v_gene: TRBV7-2; len: 16; d_gene: NA; CDR3aa: ASSLVAGRERDTDTQY
v_gene: TRBV6-5; len: 10; d_gene: TRBD1; CDR3aa: ASMRLDRGAF
v_gene: TRBV14; len: 15; d_gene: NA; CDR3aa: ASSQGRQLRYGQPQH
v_gene: TRBV2; len: 12; d_gene: NA; CDR3aa: ASSDTPEVYGYT
v_gene: TRBV4-2; len: 14; d_gene: TRBD1; CDR3aa: ASSPLGTGVSDTQY